This T cell receptor beta chain was recorded in a study of CD8 T cells in ankylosing spondylitis. Overall study findings and caveats: Matched synovial fluid from ankylosing spondylitis patients was reported to be enriched for disease-linked clones. Past research had described some motif variants in reactive arthritis synovial fluid and blood.

TCRdb redid the calling of the 5' RACE reads with MiXCR, one entry per CDR3 protein. The sample gives 250,000 or so distinct CDR3 sequences, more than 20% of which show up once; around 0.58% is in the top ten. This clonotype was counted only a few times. Its antigen is undetermined. The sequence was collected from a male donor with ankylosing spondylitis or in good health (not recorded which). Sequencing used blood, either unsorted or a sorted T cell fraction (not recorded which).

The CDR3 is CSVDSNPDTQYF. The CDR3 nucleotides are TGCAGCGTGGACAGTAACCCAGATACGCAGTATTTT. The chain links TRBV29-1 to TRBJ2-3; D perhaps matches TRBD1 (6 bases). Germline V CDR1 and CDR2: SQVTM, ANQGSEA. This CDR3 contains 12 residues. The V end was cut by 6 bases, the J end by 4 bases, with 11 bases between.